These 20 T cell receptor beta chains share one sample of origin, sequenced in a study of T cells in women clearing cervical HPV infection (dated by TCRdb to 2017 to 2018). Libraries were built with the immunoSEQ multiplex PCR assay. Imported from immuneACCESS, the table was reduced by TCRdb to in-frame sequences with V and J called. These copies leave out some clones; in studies compared against another copy, an unresolved V gene accounts for under half, and the cause of the remainder is not known. The sample table holds tens of thousands of clones. The ten largest clones add up to about 8.1% of the sample. The sample consisted of blood buffy coat. Receptors originate from a woman between 18 and 70 years old with a cervical HPV16 infection that either progressed to CIN3+ or cleared (not recorded which).

Remarks on this clone: Coverage ceases 3 residues before the CDR3 finishes, and the germline J gene fills in the end. The chain is built from TRBV7-9 and TRBJ1-5; D unresolved. Germline CDR1 is SEHNR and CDR2 is FQNEAQ (reference sequence). V lost 10 bases to trimming and J lost 1 base, with 14 bases between them. CDR3 length: 14 residues. The sequenced CDR3 bases are TGTGCCACCCCACCCCGGCGGAGCAATCAGCCC. This translates into CATPPRRSNQP. The full CDR3 protein reads CATPPRRSNQPQHF.

Notes on this clone: The read ends 3 residues shy of where the CDR3 ends; the end is completed using the germline J gene. The gene calls are TRBV5-1 and TRBJ1-2, with D maybe TRBD1 (5 bases). This CDR3 region has 14 residues. Trimming shortened V by 0 bases and J by 1 base, and 7 bases separated the two germline ends. Germline CDR1 is SGHRS and CDR2 is YFSETQ. CDR3 region: CASSLEQDNYGYTF. Partial CDR3 DNA: TGCGCCAGCAGCTTGGAACAGGATAACTATGGC.

Remarks on this clone: The CDR3 extends 3 residues past the end of the read, so its final part is completed from the germline J gene. V gene TRBV13 combines with J gene TRBJ1-2; D ambiguous. The CDR3 is 13 residues long. CDR1 and CDR2 (germline): PRHDT, FYEKMQ (reference sequence). The sequenced CDR3 bases are TGTGCCAGCAGCTTAGCTTTAGGAGGGGGC. Protein product: CASSLALGGG. The CDR3 as a whole reads CASSLALGGGYTF.

Worth noting for this clone: The read comes to an end 3 residues before the CDR3 does, leaving the germline J gene to fill in the end. This chain links TRBV14 with TRBJ2-3; 10 nucleotides align to TRBD2. V shed 1 base and J 4 bases; nucleotides not matched to a gene: 5. Germline loops: CDR1 SGHDN, CDR2 FVKESK. The CDR3 spans 16 residues. The CDR3 region is CASSQVAGGSSDTQYF. The sequenced part of the CDR3 DNA is TGTGCCAGCAGCCAAGTAGCGGGGGGCTCCTCAGATACG.

Notes on this clone: The read stops 3 residues short of the end of the CDR3; the missing end is completed from the germline J gene. Other DNA variants within this sample encode the same CDR3. The chain couples TRBV2 to TRBJ2-1; the D gene is possibly TRBD2 (5 bases). Trimming cost V 7 bases and J 0 bases, with 10 bases left between them. CDR1 and CDR2 from the germline V gene are SNHLY and FYNNEI. The CDR3 totals 14 residues. The sequenced CDR3 bases are TGTGCCAGCAACGAAGCGGCCTCCTACAATGAG. Its translation: CASNEAASYNE. The full CDR3 sequence reads CASNEAASYNEQFF.

The covered CDR3 bases are TGTGCCAGCAGCTGGGACTGGAACACCGGGGAG. Residues: CASSWDWNTGE. The full-length CDR3 reads as CASSWDWNTGELFF. This rearrangement joins TRBV7-3 to TRBJ2-2; possibly TRBD2 for D (6 bases). The read is 3 residues too short to cover the CDR3 end, so that end is filled in from the germline J gene. Germline loops: CDR1 SGHTA, CDR2 FQGTGA. The V end lost 4 bases, the J end lost 1 base, and 7 bases lay between the germline ends. The CDR3 is made up of 14 amino acids.

In regard to this clone: The missing CDR3 end, 3 residues past where the read stops, is filled in from the germline J gene. The V gene is TRBV7-3, the J gene TRBJ2-2, with a tentative D call TRBD1 (6 bases). This CDR3 comprises 13 residues. V shed 5 bases and J shed 8 bases, with 12 bases lying between them. From germline, CDR1 is SGHTA and CDR2 FQGTGA. The CDR3: CASSPGGRGELFF. The sequenced CDR3 bases are TGTGCCAGCAGCCCTGGGGGCCGAGGGGAG.

About this clone: With the read ending 3 residues before the CDR3 end, the germline J gene is used to fill in that end. The V gene is TRBV18, the J gene TRBJ2-1; 7 positions agree with TRBD2. Trimming removed 1 base from V and 5 bases from J; junction bases left unmatched: 5. This CDR3 has 15 residues. Germline CDR1 is KGHSH and CDR2 is LQKENI. The CDR3 sequence: CASSPRGGGDNEQFF. CDR3 bases read: TGTGCCAGCTCACCACGAGGCGGGGGTGACAATGAG.

On this clone: The read ends 3 residues shy of where the CDR3 ends; the end is completed using the germline J gene. The chain uses TRBV7-9 and TRBJ2-7; possible D gene TRBD2, 6 bases. Trimming took 5 bases from V and 5 from J, leaving 19 bases between them. Germline CDR1 and CDR2: SEHNR and FQNEAQ (reference sequence). This CDR3 is 15 amino acids long. CDR3 bases read: TGTGCCAGCAGCCCGGGACTTCAAAGGGGAGACGAG. Protein: CASSPGLQRGDE. The whole CDR3 protein reads CASSPGLQRGDEQYF.

Points on this clone: From the germline J gene comes the end of the CDR3, since the read stops 3 residues before it. The V and J genes are TRBV27 and TRBJ1-5; 9 bases are shared with TRBD1. The V and J ends lost 5 bases and 7 bases, in that order; junction bases with no gene match: 6. The CDR3 totals 14 residues. From germline, CDR1 is MNHEY and CDR2 SMNVEV (reference sequence). The part of the CDR3 DNA that was read is TGTGCCAGCAGTCCAGGACAGGGGAACCAGCCC. Translated: CASSPGQGNQP. The entire CDR3 protein reads CASSPGQGNQPQHF.

Notes on this clone: Read data end 3 residues before the CDR3 end; the end is taken from the germline J gene. The chain uses TRBV29-1 and TRBJ2-1, with D maybe TRBD2 (6 bases). This CDR3 region has 16 residues. The germline V gene encodes CDR1 SQVTM and CDR2 ANQGSEA. V gave up 2 bases and J gave up 3 bases, with 17 bases separating them. The CDR3 sequence is CSVEMEEGPYYNEQFF. The CDR3 DNA, read in part, is TGCAGCGTTGAAATGGAGGAGGGGCCGTACTACAATGAG.

Notes on this clone: The sequence runs out 3 residues before the end of the CDR3; the remainder is reconstructed from the germline J gene. This sequence joins TRBV7-2 and TRBJ2-2, with 7 bases fitting TRBD2. Germline CDR1 reads SGHTA; CDR2 reads FQGNSA. The CDR3 runs to 14 residues. Incomplete CDR3 DNA: TGTGCCAGCAGCTTAGGGAGCGGGGCCAACGTG. It specifies CASSLGSGANV. The whole CDR3 reads CASSLGSGANVLFF.

Points on this clone: The read ends 3 residues before the CDR3 terminus; that terminus is restored from the germline J gene. The chain has TRBV7-2 and TRBJ1-2, with D possibly being TRBD1 (5 bases). Germline lookup yields CDR1 SGHTA and CDR2 FQGNSA. With 1 base removed from V and 3 bases from J, the gap between germline ends came to 12 bases. The CDR3 runs 15 residues. CDR3 amino acids: CASSLGQGLDYGYTF. The DNA read from the CDR3 is TGTGCCAGCAGCTTAGGGCAGGGCCTGGACTATGGC.

With respect to this clone: The read ends 3 residues early relative to the CDR3; the germline J gene fills the gap. This sequence joins TRBV29-1 and TRBJ1-1, with D perhaps TRBD1 (6 bases). CDR3 length: 11 residues. Per germline, CDR1 SQVTM and CDR2 ANQGSEA. This chain's CDR3 is CSVDTTGEAFF. Incomplete CDR3 DNA: TGCAGCGTTGATACCACAGGGGAA.

Notes on this clone: The read terminates 3 residues before the CDR3 end, so the remaining end is supplied by the germline J gene. V usage is TRBV20-1 and J usage is TRBJ2-5, with 8 bases that match TRBD2. The CDR3 is made up of 16 amino acids. Germline V gives CDR1 DFQATT, CDR2 SNEGSKA (reference sequence). Trimming at V came to 3 bases and at J to 7 bases, leaving 16 bases not matched to a gene. CDR3 DNA (partial): TGCAGTGCTAGCCCCACTGAAGGACTAGCTGGAGGGACC. It translates to CSASPTEGLAGGT. The CDR3 as a whole reads CSASPTEGLAGGTQYF.

In the case of this clone: The CDR3 goes on 3 residues after the read ends, and that part is filled in from the germline J gene. The chain carries TRBV19 and TRBJ2-3, with 7 nucleotides matching TRBD1. CDR1 LNHDA and CDR2 SQIVND come from the germline V gene (reference sequence). There are 14 residues in the CDR3. The ends lost 4 bases at V and 1 base at J; junction bases unmatched: 2. The CDR3 loop is CASSSQGGTDTQYF. The CDR3 DNA, read in part, is TGTGCCAGTAGTAGTCAGGGGGGCACAGATACG. Filled out from reference TRBV19 and TRBJ2-3, the complete variable domain reads DGGITQSPKYLFRKEGQNVTLSCEQNLNHDAMYWYRQDPGQGLRLIYYSQIVNDFQKGDIAEGYSVSREKKESFPLTVTSAQKNPTAFYLCASSSQGGTDTQYFGPGTRLTVL.

As to this clone: The read is 3 residues too short to cover the CDR3 end, so that end is filled in from the germline J gene. The chain joins TRBV10-3 to TRBJ2-7; maybe TRBD2 (5 bases). Germline V CDR1 and CDR2: ENHRY, SYGVKD. V was trimmed by 4 bases and J by 0 bases, leaving 16 bases between them. The CDR3 contains 16 residues. The sequenced part of the CDR3 DNA is TGTGCCATCAGTGGCGGCGGGCAGGCTACCTCCTACGAG. This encodes CAISGGGQATSYE. The full CDR3 reads CAISGGGQATSYEQYF.

The CDR3 reads CASSLLDSLNTEAFF. The part of the CDR3 DNA that was read is TGTGCCAGCAGCTTGTTGGACAGTTTGAACACTGAA. This sequence joins TRBV5-5 and TRBJ1-1, with D possibly TRBD1 on 6 matching bases. From the germline J gene comes the end of the CDR3, since the read stops 3 residues before it. This CDR3 has 15 amino acids. The germline V gene encodes CDR1 SGHKS and CDR2 YYEKEE (reference sequence). Trimming shortened V by 1 base and J by 0 bases, and 10 bases separated the two germline ends.

A word on this clone: The junction differs from germline at one of its ends, possibly a read error. Read data end 3 residues before the CDR3 end; the end is taken from the germline J gene. This sequence joins TRBV6-2 or TRBV6-3 and TRBJ1-1, with D possibly matching TRBD1 (6 bases). CDR1 and CDR2 (germline): MNHEY, SVGEGT. The CDR3 runs to 14 residues. CDR3: CTSSSGQMNTEAFF. Partial CDR3 DNA: TGTACCAGCAGTTCAGGACAGATGAACACTGAA.

Regarding this clone: With the read ending 3 residues before the CDR3 end, the germline J gene is used to fill in that end. J is TRBJ2-7 and V is TRBV7-9, with 10 nucleotides matching TRBD1. V dropped 6 bases and J dropped 6; count of bases not matched to a gene: 11. The length of the CDR3 is 15 residues. Per germline, CDR1 SEHNR and CDR2 FQNEAQ (reference sequence). The part of the CDR3 DNA that was read is TGTGCCAGCAGGTCAAGGACAGGGGGAGGCGGCGAG. This sequence encodes CASRSRTGGGGE. The CDR3 in full is CASRSRTGGGGEQYF.